The text below deals with one T cell receptor (beta chain). Its specificity is unknown. The CDR3 is made up of 12 amino acids. V lost 5 bases, J lost 11 bases, and 5 bases stayed unmatched. Germline V gives CDR1 SGHVS, CDR2 FNYEAQ. These data come from a study of cytomegalovirus exposure and HLA in healthy donors. Findings and caveats of the study: In vitro testing confirmed three CMV-associated chains as specific for CMV antigens.

Donors came from a validation cohort of over a hundred subjects, distinct from the first 666-subject cohort. The data were produced by immunoSEQ multiplex PCR, yet TCRdb's version contains in-frame clones alone and is incomplete. The data hold over 120,000 clones, with 94% observed a single time. V usage is TRBV7-6 and J usage is TRBJ1-4; 7 nucleotides line up with TRBD1. Sequenced: PBMCs. This sequence was found in a young man in good health and CMV-seropositive. The CDR3 spells CASSESRGKLFF. CDR3 nucleotide sequence: TGTGCCAGCAGCGAAAGCAGGGGGAAACTGTTTTTT. The full variable domain, rest sourced from reference TRBV7-6 and TRBJ1-4, is GAGVSQSPRYKVTKRGQDVALRCDPISGHVSLYWYRQALGQGPEFLTYFNYEAQQDKSGLPNDRFSAERPEGSISTLTIQRTEQRDSAMYRCASSESRGKLFFGSGTQLSVL.